This entry lists 2 T cell receptor beta chains sequenced from one sample in a study of lung T cells in sarcoidosis with Löfgren's syndrome. From the reads, TCRdb called clonotypes with MiXCR, one entry per CDR3 protein. The table includes roughly 2,500 distinct CDR3 sequences, roughly 20% detected once. Sequencing was done on a sample of CD4+ T cells from bronchoalveolar lavage. The source is a human donor with sarcoidosis (Löfgren's syndrome or another form), or a control subject (not recorded which).

Judged by abundance, this clonotype is medium-sized. The chain carries TRBV5-4 and TRBJ2-7; the D is unclear. The CDR3 consists of 10 residues. Per the germline V gene, CDR1 is SGHNT and CDR2 is YYREEE (reference sequence). V gave up 5 bases and J gave up 4 bases, with 4 bases separating them. The CDR3 DNA reads TGTGCCAGCAGTCCTTACGAGCAGTACTTC. Encoded protein: CASSPYEQYF.

This clonotype is deemed medium-sized. The rearrangement links TRBV25-1 to TRBJ2-1; no clear D. Trimming removed 6 bases at V and 0 bases at J, with 6 bases between. The CDR3 spans 13 residues. The germline CDR1 and CDR2 sequences are MGHDK and SYGVNS. The CDR3: CASSKSSYNEQFF. The DNA of the CDR3 is TGTGCCAGCAGCAAGAGCTCCTACAATGAGCAGTTCTTC. The whole variable domain, remainder taken from reference TRBV25-1 and TRBJ2-1, is EADIYQTPRYLVIGTGKKITLECSQTMGHDKMYWYQQDPGMELHLIHYSYGVNSTEKGDLSSESTVSRIRTEHFPLTLESARPSHTSQYLCASSKSSYNEQFFGPGTRLTVL.